The 21 T cell receptor beta chains presented below share a single source sample, sequenced in a study of T cell responses to AZD1222 COVID-19 vaccine (dated by TCRdb to the early 2020s). To prepare the library, the immunoSEQ multiplex PCR assay was applied. This immuneACCESS table, as held by TCRdb, lists in-frame sequences with V and J called but not all clones. Of the missing ones, under half trace to an unresolved V gene in checked studies; the others have no known cause. The sample yields about 110,000 clones; over 90% were counted once. Roughly 3.1% of the sample lies in the top ten. What this sample's time point label stands for: about 28 days (+/-7) after the second vaccine dose. Sequences were derived from peripheral blood, sampled 28 days after the second AZD1222 dose. The receptors stem from an adult who received the AZD1222 COVID-19 vaccine.

V usage is TRBV5-1 and J usage is TRBJ2-1; weak D call: TRBD1 (6 bases). The V end lost 2 bases, the J end lost 2 bases, and 11 bases lay between the germline ends. This CDR3 spans 15 amino acids. Germline CDR1 SGHRS, CDR2 YFSETQ. The CDR3 is CASSLGGSPYNEQFF. The CDR3 nucleotides read TGCGCCAGCAGCTTAGGGGGTTCCCCCTACAATGAGCAGTTCTTC.

This sequence joins TRBV15 and TRBJ1-5; D may be TRBD1 (5 bases). The CDR3 has 15 residues. V was trimmed by 1 base and J by 5 bases, leaving 12 bases between them. The germline gives CDR1 LNHNV, CDR2 YYDKDF (reference sequence). The CDR3 coding sequence is TGTGCCACCAGCAGAGGACAGACCCCCTATCAGCCCCAGCATTTT. Its translation is CATSRGQTPYQPQHF.

This chain joins TRBV12-3 or TRBV12-4 and TRBJ2-7, with 8 nucleotides matching TRBD1. The CDR3 contains 13 residues. J lost 6 bases, V lost 3 bases, and 4 bases had no gene match. The chain's CDR3 is CASSFAGGSEQYF. In nucleotides, the CDR3 is TGTGCCAGCAGTTTCGCAGGGGGCAGCGAGCAGTACTTC.

This clone was counted a single time. V usage is TRBV10-3 and J usage is TRBJ2-3, with 9 bases aligning to TRBD2. J lost 5 bases, V lost 8 bases, and 14 bases had no gene match. This CDR3 is built from 16 residues. Germline-derived CDR1 and CDR2 are ENHRY and SYGVKD. The CDR3 region is CAISPTWAGGLDTQYF. The CDR3 DNA follows: TGTGCCATCTCCCCAACTTGGGCGGGGGGGCTAGATACGCAGTATTTT.

V is TRBV5-1 and J is TRBJ2-5, with 13 positions matching TRBD2. Unmatched junction bases numbered 12, after V lost 3 bases and J lost 4 bases. This CDR3 has 18 amino acids. CDR1 and CDR2 (germline): SGHRS, YFSETQ. As DNA, the CDR3 is TGCGCCAGCAGCTGGACTAGCGGGAGCCCCCAAAAAGGAGAGACCCAGTACTTC. Protein: CASSWTSGSPQKGETQYF. Drawing the rest from reference TRBV5-1 and TRBJ2-5, the complete variable domain is KAGVTQTPRYLIKTRGQQVTLSCSPISGHRSVSWYQQTPGQGLQFLFEYFSETQRNKGNFPGRFSGRQFSNSRSEMNVSTLELGDSALYLCASSWTSGSPQKGETQYFGPGTRLLVL.

The V gene is TRBV12-3 or TRBV12-4, the J gene TRBJ1-2; TRBD1 matches 7 bases. V lost 6 bases and J lost 3; bases outside the gene matches: 4. This CDR3 region has 13 residues. Here the CDR3 reads CASRSTGYYGYTF. The CDR3 nucleotides are TGTGCCAGCAGATCGACAGGGTACTATGGCTACACCTTC.

The chain combines TRBV5-6 with TRBJ2-7, with D perhaps assigned TRBD1 or TRBD2 (5 bases each). Germline CDR1 and CDR2: SGHDT and YYEEEE. The V end lost 4 bases, the J end lost 3 bases, and 14 bases lay between the germline ends. The CDR3 runs to 14 residues. The CDR3 here is CASSVLGPFYEQYF. For the CDR3, the DNA is TGTGCCAGCAGCGTGTTGGGACCATTCTACGAGCAGTACTTC.

This chain joins TRBV4-1 and TRBJ2-3; tentatively, D is TRBD2 (6 bases). With 0 bases removed from V and 5 bases from J, the gap between germline ends came to 21 bases. This CDR3 has 18 amino acids. Germline-derived CDR1 and CDR2 are MGHRA and YSYEKL. CDR3: CASSQDTVAVARGDTQYF. The CDR3 DNA is TGCGCCAGCAGCCAAGATACTGTGGCGGTAGCGCGGGGAGATACGCAGTATTTT.

The V gene is TRBV9, the J gene TRBJ1-5; D remains unclear. CDR1 is SGDLS and CDR2 is YYNGEE in the germline V gene. The V and J ends lost 7 bases and 1 base respectively, with 3 bases between them. This CDR3 comprises 11 residues. This chain's CDR3 is CASGSNQPQHF. CDR3 sequence (DNA): TGTGCCAGCGGGAGCAATCAGCCCCAGCATTTT.

Concerning this clone itself: Other DNA variants within this sample encode the same CDR3. The rearrangement joins TRBV14 to TRBJ1-2; no firm D call. The CDR3 runs 13 residues. CDR1 and CDR2 (germline): SGHDN, FVKESK. V was shortened by 6 bases and J by 2 bases, with 10 bases between the two germline ends. The DNA of the CDR3 is TGTGCCAGCAGTCCCGGTCGGAACTATGGCTACACCTTC. Translating it yields CASSPGRNYGYTF. Full variable domain (missing parts from reference TRBV14 and TRBJ1-2): EAGVTQFPSHSVIEKGQTVTLRCDPISGHDNLYWYRRVMGKEIKFLLHFVKESKQDESGMPNNRFLAERTGGTYSTLKVQPAELEDSGVYFCASSPGRNYGYTFGSGTRLTVV.

The V and J genes are TRBV7-2 and TRBJ1-5; 7 bases match TRBD1. Looked up from germline, CDR1 is SGHTA and CDR2 is FQGNSA. V lost 3 bases and J lost 4; bases outside the gene matches: 3. The CDR3 has 14 residues. In DNA, the CDR3 is TGTGCCAGCAGCTTGAGACAGGGAAATCAGCCCCAGCATTTT. The encoded protein is CASSLRQGNQPQHF.

The chain employs TRBV9 and TRBJ2-7; TRBD2 matches 9 bases. CDR1 is SGDLS and CDR2 is YYNGEE in the germline V gene. V shed 7 bases and J 5 bases; nucleotides not matched to a gene: 7. This CDR3 comprises 13 residues. The CDR3: CASGPSGEHEQYF. CDR3 bases: TGTGCCAGCGGGCCTAGCGGGGAGCACGAGCAGTACTTC. The whole variable domain, filled in from reference TRBV9 and TRBJ2-7, reads DSGVTQTPKHLITATGQRVTLRCSPRSGDLSVYWYQQSLDQGLQFLIQYYNGEERAKGNILERFSAQQFPDLHSELNLSSLELGDSALYFCASGPSGEHEQYFGPGTRLTVT.

This sequence joins TRBV6-5 and TRBJ2-7; D is unclear. The germline V gene encodes CDR1 MNHEY and CDR2 SVGAGI. This CDR3 has 15 residues. Trimming removed 6 bases at V and 0 bases at J, with 15 bases between. CDR3 in DNA: TGTGCCAGCAGACCCGACTGGGGAAGCTCCTACGAGCAGTACTTC. This translates into CASRPDWGSSYEQYF.

V and J are TRBV19 and TRBJ2-1; tentative D call: TRBD2 (5 bases). V lost 8 bases to trimming and J lost 0 bases, with 11 bases between them. This CDR3 spans 14 amino acids. Germline V gene sequence: CDR1 LNHDA, CDR2 SQIVND (reference sequence). The CDR3 DNA is TGTGCCAGTTCCGGTGGGAGCTCCTACAATGAGCAGTTCTTC. The encoded protein is CASSGGSSYNEQFF. The entire variable domain, with the rest obtained from reference TRBV19 and TRBJ2-1, is as follows: DGGITQSPKYLFRKEGQNVTLSCEQNLNHDAMYWYRQDPGQGLRLIYYSQIVNDFQKGDIAEGYSVSREKKESFPLTVTSAQKNPTAFYLCASSGGSSYNEQFFGPGTRLTVL.

J is TRBJ2-3 and V is TRBV12-3 or TRBV12-4; a weak D match, TRBD2 (6 bases). This CDR3 region has 13 residues. The V end lost 6 bases, the J end lost 6 bases, and 13 bases lay between the germline ends. The CDR3 DNA is TGTGCCAGCAGATCGCTAACTAGCGATACGCAGTATTTT. Its translation is CASRSLTSDTQYF.

The CDR3 spells CASSPQGQGYTF. The CDR3 DNA reads as TGCGCCAGCAGCCCGCAGGGTCAGGGCTACACCTTC. The chain links TRBV5-1 to TRBJ1-2; perhaps TRBD1 as D (5 bases). The CDR3 extends over 12 amino acids. Germline V CDR1 and CDR2: SGHRS, YFSETQ. Trimming cost V 4 bases and J 8 bases, with 12 bases left between them.

The chain is built from TRBV14 and TRBJ2-1; tentative D call: TRBD2 (5 bases). CDR1 and CDR2 from the germline V gene are SGHDN and FVKESK. The CDR3 totals 15 residues. Deletions cut 3 bases from V and 1 base from J, with 10 bases between. The CDR3 loop is CASSHWESSYNEQFF. CDR3 DNA sequence: TGTGCCAGCAGCCATTGGGAGAGTTCCTACAATGAGCAGTTCTTC.

V usage is TRBV6-5 and J usage is TRBJ2-3; a weak D match, TRBD2 (5 bases). The V and J ends lost 7 bases and 2 bases respectively, with 10 bases between them. The germline CDR1 and CDR2 sequences are MNHEY and SVGAGI. The CDR3 contains 13 residues. In nucleotides, the CDR3 is TGTGCCAGCACGAGCGGCTACACAGATACGCAGTATTTT. It translates to CASTSGYTDTQYF.

The chain combines TRBV19 with TRBJ1-2, with 7 bases aligning to TRBD1. CDR3 length: 15 amino acids. Germline CDR1 reads LNHDA; CDR2 reads SQIVND (reference sequence). Trimming took 3 bases from V and 6 from J; bases not matched to a gene: 10. In DNA form, the CDR3 reads TGTGCCAGTAGTATTGACAGGGTCGATACTGATGGCTACACCTTC. Its translation is CASSIDRVDTDGYTF. Full variable domain (missing parts from reference TRBV19 and TRBJ1-2): DGGITQSPKYLFRKEGQNVTLSCEQNLNHDAMYWYRQDPGQGLRLIYYSQIVNDFQKGDIAEGYSVSREKKESFPLTVTSAQKNPTAFYLCASSIDRVDTDGYTFGSGTRLTVV.

This chain links TRBV7-6 with TRBJ2-2; TRBD1 matches 10 bases. The germline CDR1 and CDR2 sequences are SGHVS and FNYEAQ. This CDR3 has 16 residues. V trimming: 5 bases; J trimming: 7 bases; junction bases outside the gene matches: 10. CDR3 sequence (DNA): TGTGCCAGCAGCACAACAGACAGGGGGCGCCTCGGGGAGCTGTTTTTT. It yields the protein CASSTTDRGRLGELFF.

This chain links TRBV5-1 with TRBJ2-7; 8 nucleotides agree with TRBD2. Germline CDR1 SGHRS, CDR2 YFSETQ. Germline trimming cut 1 base from V and 3 bases from J; bases unmatched to any gene: 6. The CDR3 length is 15 residues. CDR3 in amino acids: CASSLSSGSGYEQYF. CDR3 coding DNA: TGCGCCAGCAGCTTGTCGAGCGGGAGTGGCTACGAGCAGTACTTC.